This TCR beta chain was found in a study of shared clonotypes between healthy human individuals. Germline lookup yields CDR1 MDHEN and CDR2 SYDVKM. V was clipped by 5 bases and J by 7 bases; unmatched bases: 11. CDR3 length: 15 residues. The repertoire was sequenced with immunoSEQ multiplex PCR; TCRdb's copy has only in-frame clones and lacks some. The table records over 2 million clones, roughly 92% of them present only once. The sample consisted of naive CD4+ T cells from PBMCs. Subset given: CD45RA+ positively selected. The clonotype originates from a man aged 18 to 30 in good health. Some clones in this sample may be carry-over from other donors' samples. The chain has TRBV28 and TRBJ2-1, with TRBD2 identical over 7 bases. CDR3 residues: CASSPAGFVRNEQFF. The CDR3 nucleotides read TGTGCCAGCAGTCCAGCGGGATTTGTGAGGAATGAGCAGTTCTTC.